The 6 T cell receptor beta chains below come from one sample, sequenced in a study of shared clonotypes between healthy human individuals. Profiling relied on immunoSEQ multiplex PCR, and the TCRdb table lists in-frame clones only, not all of them. The table records about 2.4 million clones, more than 85% of them present only once. Input material: naive CD4+ T cells from PBMCs. Subset here: CD45RA+ positively selected. All receptors come from a man between 18 and 35 years old in good health. Some clones in this sample may be carry-over from other donors' samples.

This clone has just one count. The gene calls are TRBV28 and TRBJ2-3; tentatively, D is TRBD1 or TRBD2 (5 bases each). Looked up from germline, CDR1 is MDHEN and CDR2 is SYDVKM. V lost 8 bases and J 2 bases, leaving 20 bases between the germline ends. There are 16 residues in the CDR3. The CDR3 is CASGHASGAYTDTQYF. CDR3 bases: TGTGCCAGCGGACACGCGAGCGGAGCCTACACAGATACGCAGTATTTT.

V is TRBV11-1 and J is TRBJ1-5; D remains ambiguous. V lost 0 bases and J lost 4, with 19 bases in between. Germline loops: CDR1 SGHAT, CDR2 FQDESV (reference sequence). CDR3 length: 18 residues. CDR3 coding DNA: TGTGCCAGCAGCTTAGCCGAGAACAGCGGGAATTATAATCAGCCCCAGCATTTT. This codes for CASSLAENSGNYNQPQHF.

CDR3 sequence: CATGRGLYYEQYF. Written as DNA, the CDR3 is TGTGCCACCGGAAGAGGACTTTACTACGAGCAGTACTTC. This chain joins TRBV15 and TRBJ2-5; a weak D match, TRBD2 (5 bases). The J call is uncertain, as TRBJ2-7 better fits the DNA end. Germline loops: CDR1 LNHNV, CDR2 YYDKDF (reference sequence). The CDR3 is 13 residues long.

Turning to this clone: Other DNA sequences in the same sample also yield this CDR3. This chain links TRBV18 with TRBJ2-5; D unresolved. The CDR3 extends over 14 amino acids. Trimming removed 2 bases from V and 3 bases from J, with 10 bases in between. Germline CDR1 is KGHSH and CDR2 is LQKENI. The CDR3 DNA reads as TGTGCCAGCTCACCATTATCACGGGAAGAGACCCAGTACTTC. Protein: CASSPLSREETQYF. Drawing the rest from reference TRBV18 and TRBJ2-5, the complete variable domain is NAGVMQNPRHLVRRRGQEARLRCSPMKGHSHVYWYRQLPEEGLKFMVYLQKENIIDESGMPKERFSAEFPKEGPSILRIQQVVRGDSAAYFCASSPLSREETQYFGPGTRLLVL.

As regards this clone: The junction departs from the called germline gene at one end, perhaps through a read error. This chain links TRBV7-2 with TRBJ1-2, with D unresolved. The CDR3 spans 14 residues. CDR1 is SGHTA and CDR2 is FQGNSA in the germline V gene. CDR3 protein: CASSQGTPTYGYTF. The CDR3 bases are TGCGCCAGCAGCCAAGGAACACCGACGTATGGCTACACCTTC.

V gene TRBV4-1 combines with J gene TRBJ2-7, with D possibly matching TRBD1 (6 bases). The CDR3 runs 15 residues. Trimming shortened V by 4 bases and J by 5 bases, and 18 bases separated the two germline ends. CDR1 MGHRA and CDR2 YSYEKL come from the germline V gene. CDR3 nucleotide sequence: TGCGCCAGCAGCCTACGGGACATCCTAGAGCACGAGCAGTACTTC. This translates into CASSLRDILEHEQYF.